A selection of T cell receptor beta chains follows, all from one sample in a study of cytomegalovirus exposure and HLA in healthy donors. Measured with immunoSEQ multiplex PCR; TCRdb has only the in-frame clones, and not every one. The table lists under 100,000 clones, roughly four fifths of them singletons. The sample was PBMCs. All receptors come from a human donor in good health. CDR3s include the opening cysteine and the closing phenylalanine or tryptophan. Fields, in order: CDR3 DNA, CDR3 protein, J gene, clone size, V gene, CDR3 length, D gene. The D gene is left open where the match is weak. Rows may omit the clone size; those that give it use once, few, many or a size class.

CDR3nt: TGTGCCAGCAGCGACAGGGACGGTCAGCCCCAGCATTTT; CDR3aa: CASSDRDGQPQHF; j_gene: TRBJ1-5; abundance: .; v_gene: TRBV2; len: 13; d_gene: TRBD1
CDR3nt: TGTGCCAGCAGCCTGGGGTCCCGGGGGTTGGACACTGAAGCTTTCTTT; CDR3aa: CASSLGSRGLDTEAFF; j_gene: TRBJ1-1; abundance: .; v_gene: TRBV5-4; len: 16; d_gene: .
CDR3nt: TGTGCCAGCAGCTCACAACAGGGCTACGAGCAGTACTTC; CDR3aa: CASSSQQGYEQYF; j_gene: TRBJ2-7; abundance: once; v_gene: TRBV11-3; len: 13; d_gene: .
CDR3nt: TGCGCCAGCAGCTTGGCAGGGAACTATGGCTACACCTTC; CDR3aa: CASSLAGNYGYTF; j_gene: TRBJ1-2; abundance: many; v_gene: TRBV5-1; len: 13; d_gene: .
CDR3nt: TGTGCCAGCGGGGGGGATACTAGCACAGATACGCAGTATTTT; CDR3aa: CASGGDTSTDTQYF; j_gene: TRBJ2-3; abundance: once; v_gene: TRBV11-2; len: 14; d_gene: TRBD2
CDR3nt: TGCGCCAGCAGCCAAGATAAAGGAACAGGGCAATACTACGAGCAGTACTTC; CDR3aa: CASSQDKGTGQYYEQYF; j_gene: TRBJ2-7; abundance: .; v_gene: TRBV4-1; len: 17; d_gene: .
CDR3nt: TGCGCCAGCACCCAAACGACAGGGAGACCTGTATATGGCTACACCTTC; CDR3aa: CASTQTTGRPVYGYTF; j_gene: TRBJ1-2; abundance: few; v_gene: TRBV5-1; len: 16; d_gene: TRBD1
CDR3nt: TGTGCCAGCAGCTTAGTTAGCCGCGGGGAGCTGTTTTTT; CDR3aa: CASSLVSRGELFF; j_gene: TRBJ2-2; abundance: .; v_gene: TRBV7-8; len: 13; d_gene: .
CDR3nt: TGTGCCAGCAGCCAAGCGGGGTTAGCGACCGGGGAGCTGTTTTTT; CDR3aa: CASSQAGLATGELFF; j_gene: TRBJ2-2; abundance: .; v_gene: TRBV14; len: 15; d_gene: .
CDR3nt: TGTTCCAGCAGCCGAATTGTCGGATCGTCCAAGGAGAACTATGGCTACACCTTC; CDR3aa: CSSSRIVGSSKENYGYTF; j_gene: TRBJ1-2; abundance: .; v_gene: TRBV7-9; len: 18; d_gene: .
CDR3nt: TGCGCCAGCAGCTCGGGACAGTCCACTGAAGCTTTCTTT; CDR3aa: CASSSGQSTEAFF; j_gene: TRBJ1-1; abundance: .; v_gene: TRBV5-1; len: 13; d_gene: TRBD1
CDR3nt: TGTGCCAGCAGTTACTGGGACAGGGGGGACCAGCCCCAGCATTTT; CDR3aa: CASSYWDRGDQPQHF; j_gene: TRBJ1-5; abundance: .; v_gene: TRBV6-6; len: 15; d_gene: TRBD1
CDR3nt: TGCGCCAGCAGCTTGGTACCCAGGGGTTATACTGAAGCTTTCTTT; CDR3aa: CASSLVPRGYTEAFF; j_gene: TRBJ1-1; abundance: .; v_gene: TRBV5-1; len: 15; d_gene: .
CDR3nt: TGCGCCAGCAGCTTGGGGACAGGGGGCCGAAGTAACTATGGCTACACCTTC; CDR3aa: CASSLGTGGRSNYGYTF; j_gene: TRBJ1-2; abundance: .; v_gene: TRBV5-1; len: 17; d_gene: TRBD1
CDR3nt: TGTGCCAGCAGTTACTCCCAGACAGGGAATCAGCCCCAGCATTTT; CDR3aa: CASSYSQTGNQPQHF; j_gene: TRBJ1-5; abundance: .; v_gene: TRBV6-5; len: 15; d_gene: TRBD1
CDR3nt: TGTGCCAGCAGCCCACTACGGGGGGGCTCCTACAATGAGCAGTTCTTC; CDR3aa: CASSPLRGGSYNEQFF; j_gene: TRBJ2-1; abundance: few; v_gene: TRBV14; len: 16; d_gene: TRBD2
CDR3nt: TGTGCCAGCAGTAACCATGGGACAGGGGGTTTCGCTTTCTTT; CDR3aa: CASSNHGTGGFAFF; j_gene: TRBJ1-1; abundance: .; v_gene: TRBV6-6; len: 14; d_gene: TRBD1
CDR3nt: TGTGCCAGCAGGAGAACAGGGTTCACAGATACGCAGTATTTT; CDR3aa: CASRRTGFTDTQYF; j_gene: TRBJ2-3; abundance: .; v_gene: TRBV2; len: 14; d_gene: .
CDR3nt: TGCGCCAGCAGCCCCCGGACAGTTCGGGAAAACATTCAGTACTTC; CDR3aa: CASSPRTVRENIQYF; j_gene: TRBJ2-4; abundance: once; v_gene: TRBV5-1; len: 15; d_gene: .
CDR3nt: TGTGCCACCAGCAGAGCAACGGATATAGCGGGGGGCCATAAGATTGCCTACAATGAGCAGTTCTTC; CDR3aa: CATSRATDIAGGHKIAYNEQFF; j_gene: TRBJ2-1; abundance: .; v_gene: TRBV15; len: 22; d_gene: TRBD2
CDR3nt: TGTGCCACCAGCAGACCCGACATAGCCAAAAACATTCAGTACTTC; CDR3aa: CATSRPDIAKNIQYF; j_gene: TRBJ2-4; abundance: .; v_gene: TRBV15; len: 15; d_gene: .
CDR3nt: TGCGCCAGCAGCCTGGGACTAGCGGGAGGGGAAGATACGCAGTATTTT; CDR3aa: CASSLGLAGGEDTQYF; j_gene: TRBJ2-3; abundance: .; v_gene: TRBV4-3; len: 16; d_gene: TRBD2
CDR3nt: TGCGCCAGCAGCTCTCAGGGGCGGGATGGCTACACCTTC; CDR3aa: CASSSQGRDGYTF; j_gene: TRBJ1-2; abundance: .; v_gene: TRBV5-1; len: 13; d_gene: .
CDR3nt: TGTGCCAGCAGCTTAGGACCCGGACAGGGGGGCACTGACGAGCAGTACTTC; CDR3aa: CASSLGPGQGGTDEQYF; j_gene: TRBJ2-7; abundance: .; v_gene: TRBV11-3; len: 17; d_gene: TRBD1
CDR3nt: TGTGCCAGTCAAAACAAGAGGGGGCTTACTAGCACAGATACGCAGTATTTT; CDR3aa: CASQNKRGLTSTDTQYF; j_gene: TRBJ2-3; abundance: .; v_gene: TRBV7-8; len: 17; d_gene: TRBD1
CDR3nt: TGTGCCAGCAGCCAAGATAATCAGCAGCCCCAGCATTTT; CDR3aa: CASSQDNQQPQHF; j_gene: TRBJ1-5; abundance: few; v_gene: TRBV14; len: 13; d_gene: .
CDR3nt: TGTGCCAGCAGCTTAGTCCTGGGACAGGGGGTCACAGATACGCAGTATTTT; CDR3aa: CASSLVLGQGVTDTQYF; j_gene: TRBJ2-3; abundance: .; v_gene: TRBV11-2; len: 17; d_gene: TRBD1
CDR3nt: TGTGCCTGGAGTCTAGGGACAGTCTATGAAAAACTGTTTTTT; CDR3aa: CAWSLGTVYEKLFF; j_gene: TRBJ1-4; abundance: .; v_gene: TRBV30; len: 14; d_gene: TRBD1
CDR3nt: TGTGCCAGCAGTTACGGAGGACAGCGGAACACTGAAGCTTTCTTT; CDR3aa: CASSYGGQRNTEAFF; j_gene: TRBJ1-1; abundance: .; v_gene: TRBV6-5; len: 15; d_gene: .
CDR3nt: TGTGCCAGCAGCCCAACGGGACTAGCCACCGGGGAGCTGTTTTTT; CDR3aa: CASSPTGLATGELFF; j_gene: TRBJ2-2; abundance: .; v_gene: TRBV7-2; len: 15; d_gene: TRBD2
CDR3nt: TGTGCCAGCCAAGCGACAAGGGGACTCCGGATATGGAATGAGCAGTTCTTC; CDR3aa: CASQATRGLRIWNEQFF; j_gene: TRBJ2-1; abundance: .; v_gene: TRBV27; len: 17; d_gene: .
CDR3nt: TGCGCCAGCAGCCAAGATCTAAGGGACTCAGCAACTAATGAAAAACTGTTTTTT; CDR3aa: CASSQDLRDSATNEKLFF; j_gene: TRBJ1-4; abundance: .; v_gene: TRBV4-3; len: 18; d_gene: .
CDR3nt: TGTGCCAGTTTCACAGGGGGCGACGAGCAGTACTTC; CDR3aa: CASFTGGDEQYF; j_gene: TRBJ2-7; abundance: .; v_gene: TRBV19; len: 12; d_gene: TRBD1
CDR3nt: TGTGCCAGCAGCTTGGAGGTGGGGGCATCCTACAATGAGCAGTTCTTC; CDR3aa: CASSLEVGASYNEQFF; j_gene: TRBJ2-1; abundance: .; v_gene: TRBV5-8; len: 16; d_gene: .
CDR3nt: TGTGCCAGCAGCTTGGGTAGCGTTGAGGGTCAGCCCCAGCATTTT; CDR3aa: CASSLGSVEGQPQHF; j_gene: TRBJ1-5; abundance: .; v_gene: TRBV5-6; len: 15; d_gene: .
CDR3nt: TGTGCCAGCTCACCTAAGACAGGGAACGAAGCTTTCTTT; CDR3aa: CASSPKTGNEAFF; j_gene: TRBJ1-1; abundance: .; v_gene: TRBV18; len: 13; d_gene: TRBD1
CDR3nt: TGTGCCAGCAGCTTGAACGCAGGGGACAATTCACCCCTCCACTTT; CDR3aa: CASSLNAGDNSPLHF; j_gene: TRBJ1-6; abundance: .; v_gene: TRBV5-4; len: 15; d_gene: .
CDR3nt: TGTGCCACCAGCACGACCACGACAGGGGACTATGGCTACACCTTC; CDR3aa: CATSTTTTGDYGYTF; j_gene: TRBJ1-2; abundance: .; v_gene: TRBV15; len: 15; d_gene: TRBD1
CDR3nt: TGCGCCAGCTCCCCCGGGCCCGGGAGCACTGAAGCTTTCTTT; CDR3aa: CASSPGPGSTEAFF; j_gene: TRBJ1-1; abundance: few; v_gene: TRBV5-1; len: 14; d_gene: .
CDR3nt: TGTGCCAGCTCACCAAGCGGGGTGGGCACAGATACGCAGTATTTT; CDR3aa: CASSPSGVGTDTQYF; j_gene: TRBJ2-3; abundance: .; v_gene: TRBV18; len: 15; d_gene: TRBD2
CDR3nt: TGTGCCAGTAGTATAGTAGGGGGGGCTGTGGAGACCCAGTACTTC; CDR3aa: CASSIVGGAVETQYF; j_gene: TRBJ2-5; abundance: .; v_gene: TRBV19; len: 15; d_gene: .
CDR3nt: TGCGCCAGCAGCATCGACAGGAGTACGCAAGAGACCCAGTACTTC; CDR3aa: CASSIDRSTQETQYF; j_gene: TRBJ2-5; abundance: .; v_gene: TRBV5-1; len: 15; d_gene: .
CDR3nt: TGTGCCAGTAGTATAGCCCGAGACAGGGAAGATGGCTACACCTTC; CDR3aa: CASSIARDREDGYTF; j_gene: TRBJ1-2; abundance: .; v_gene: TRBV19; len: 15; d_gene: TRBD1
CDR3nt: TGTGCCAGCACACGGGCAGGGGTCTCCTACGAGCAGTACTTC; CDR3aa: CASTRAGVSYEQYF; j_gene: TRBJ2-7; abundance: once; v_gene: TRBV6-5; len: 14; d_gene: .
CDR3nt: TGTGCCAGCAGACTACCGACAGTCACCGGGGAGCTGTTTTTT; CDR3aa: CASRLPTVTGELFF; j_gene: TRBJ2-2; abundance: .; v_gene: TRBV27; len: 14; d_gene: .
CDR3nt: TGTGCCAGCAGTCCGACAGAGATGTATGGCTACACCTTC; CDR3aa: CASSPTEMYGYTF; j_gene: TRBJ1-2; abundance: .; v_gene: TRBV2; len: 13; d_gene: .
CDR3nt: TGTGCCAGCTCAAAGACAGGGATGAACACTGAAGCTTTCTTT; CDR3aa: CASSKTGMNTEAFF; j_gene: TRBJ1-1; abundance: .; v_gene: TRBV18; len: 14; d_gene: TRBD1
CDR3nt: TGTGCCAGCAGAAGCGTTCTTGAGCAGTTCTTC; CDR3aa: CASRSVLEQFF; j_gene: TRBJ2-1; abundance: .; v_gene: TRBV6-5; len: 11; d_gene: .
CDR3nt: TGTGCCAGCAGTGGACCGGGACAGGGAGGTAATTCACCCCTCCACTTT; CDR3aa: CASSGPGQGGNSPLHF; j_gene: TRBJ1-6; abundance: once; v_gene: TRBV6-1; len: 16; d_gene: TRBD1
CDR3nt: TGTGCCAGCAGTGAACTAGCGGGAACAGATACGCAGTATTTT; CDR3aa: CASSELAGTDTQYF; j_gene: TRBJ2-3; abundance: .; v_gene: TRBV2; len: 14; d_gene: TRBD2
CDR3nt: TGTGCCAGCAGCCCGGGGGAGACCCAGTACTTC; CDR3aa: CASSPGETQYF; j_gene: TRBJ2-5; abundance: .; v_gene: TRBV7-9; len: 11; d_gene: .
CDR3nt: TGTGCCACCTTACGGGGGGCTGAAGCTTTCTTT; CDR3aa: CATLRGAEAFF; j_gene: TRBJ1-1; abundance: .; v_gene: TRBV21-1; len: 11; d_gene: .
CDR3nt: TGTGCCAGCAGCAAGAGAGAGCGGGAGGGCCGGGGCACCGGGGAGCTGTTTTTT; CDR3aa: CASSKREREGRGTGELFF; j_gene: TRBJ2-2; abundance: few; v_gene: TRBV21-1; len: 18; d_gene: .
CDR3nt: TGTGCCAGCTCACTGAGAGCTTACAATGAGCAGTTCTTC; CDR3aa: CASSLRAYNEQFF; j_gene: TRBJ2-1; abundance: .; v_gene: TRBV18; len: 13; d_gene: .